The 9 T cell receptor beta chains below were found in one sample sequenced in a study of T-cell memory formation after mild COVID-19 (dated by TCRdb to the early 2020s). Library preparation employed 5' RACE. Sequencing was carried out with an Illumina NovaSeq 6000. In TCRdb, the public reads were trimmed at Q25 with fastp and aligned with MiXCR, with productive beta chains retained. Each record represents a unique CDR3 protein, reported with the most common genes and DNA among its rows. The sample table shows a few hundred thousand distinct CDR3 sequences, and 25% to 30% are seen once. The top ten clonotypes cover approximately 12% of the sample. Sequencing was done on a sample of PBMCs or a T cell subset sorted from them (not recorded which). The receptors originated from an adult woman who had mild COVID-19 (a few samples of this study predate the infection). The sample titles of this study are shuffled in the database, so cell type and time point are left out; the donor was told from shared clones.

The V call is TRBV14, the J call TRBJ2-5; D possibly corresponds to TRBD1 (5 bases). In germline, CDR1 is SGHDN, CDR2 FVKESK. The CDR3 runs to 15 residues. V lost 4 bases, J lost 5 bases, and 17 bases lay in between. CDR3 loop: CASSPSLGAEETQYF. The CDR3 nucleotides read TGTGCCAGCAGCCCGAGTCTAGGGGCGGAGGAGACCCAGTACTTC.

The rearrangement joins TRBV7-6 to TRBJ1-5; D gene ambiguous. V shed 3 bases and J shed 0 bases, with 9 bases lying between them. Germline V gene lookup returns CDR1 SGHVS and CDR2 FNYEAQ. CDR3 length equals 15 residues. The CDR3 region is CASSLGENSNQPQHF. The CDR3 nucleotides read TGTGCCAGCAGCTTGGGAGAGAATAGCAATCAGCCCCAGCATTTT.

This rearrangement joins TRBV5-1 to TRBJ2-7, with D maybe TRBD2 (5 bases). The V gene lost 0 bases and the J gene lost 0 bases, with 13 bases spanning the gap. The length of the CDR3 is 16 residues. CDR1 SGHRS and CDR2 YFSETQ come from the germline V gene. The CDR3 sequence: CASSLVGKGGSYEQYF. In DNA, the CDR3 is TGCGCCAGCAGCTTGGTTGGCAAAGGAGGCTCCTACGAGCAGTACTTC.

V is TRBV2 and J is TRBJ2-7, with TRBD1 identical over 9 bases. J gave up 7 bases and V 5 bases, and 12 bases lay outside the gene matches. The CDR3 is 15 amino acids. CDR1 and CDR2 from the germline V gene are SNHLY and FYNNEI. CDR3 nucleotides: TGTGCCAGCAGTTTTCCGGGACAGGGCTCCGGGGAGCAGTACTTC. Protein sequence: CASSFPGQGSGEQYF.

This clonotype was observed many times. V gene TRBV5-5 combines with J gene TRBJ2-4; unclear D gene. V was pared by 0 bases and J by 0 bases, with 10 bases between. The CDR3 runs to 16 residues. Germline loops: CDR1 SGHKS, CDR2 YYEKEE (reference sequence). In DNA form, the CDR3 reads TGTGCCAGCAGCTTGGCTCTGGCTACAGCCAAAAACATTCAGTACTTC. Its translation is CASSLALATAKNIQYF.

CDR3 amino acids: CASSVTWGNTGELFF. The CDR3 DNA reads as TGTGCCAGCAGCGTAACTTGGGGGAACACCGGGGAGCTGTTTTTT. J is TRBJ2-2 and V is TRBV9; D unclear. Germline CDR1 SGDLS, CDR2 YYNGEE. V lost 1 base, J lost 1 base, and 8 bases lay in between. This CDR3 has 15 residues.

This clonotype has only a few counts. V usage is TRBV6-6 and J usage is TRBJ2-1; possibly TRBD2 for D (7 bases). The CDR3 is made up of 15 amino acids. V shed 2 bases and J shed 8 bases, with 16 bases lying between them. CDR1 and CDR2 from the germline V gene are MNHNY and SVGAGI (reference sequence). The CDR3 DNA follows: TGTGCCAGCAGTTACATTCCGGGGGGCCGGGATGAGCAGTTCTTC. This codes for CASSYIPGGRDEQFF.

The chain links TRBV12-3 or TRBV12-4 to TRBJ2-1, with D unclear. Trimming stripped 5 bases from V and 6 bases from J, with 11 bases between. There are 13 residues in the CDR3. CDR3 nucleotide sequence: TGTGCCAGCAGTGTTAGTCACCCCAATGAGCAGTTCTTC. Its translation is CASSVSHPNEQFF.

A few counts support this clonotype. The J gene is TRBJ2-1, the V gene TRBV4-3; TRBD1 agrees at 8 bases. The CDR3 totals 14 residues. The junction had 6 bases not matched to a gene; V was cut back by 2 bases and J by 9 bases. The germline V gene encodes CDR1 LGHNA and CDR2 YSLEER. The CDR3 nucleotides read TGCGCCAGCAGCCAAAACCCCACAGGGGGTGAGCAGTTCTTC. It yields the protein CASSQNPTGGEQFF.